Each of the 2 T cell receptor beta chains below was sequenced from the same sample in a study of CD8 T cells in Susac syndrome. After extraction with the RNeasy kit, roughly 0.45 to 1 ug of the RNA was reverse transcribed using random hexamers. TCRdb processed the immunoSEQ multiplex PCR reads anew with MiXCR; each CDR3 protein has one entry. The table has about 200,000 distinct CDR3 sequences, roughly nine tenths seen once. The sequencing sample was made of CD4+ T cells from PBMCs. The receptors were sampled from a human donor with Susac syndrome.

The chain combines TRBV9 with TRBJ1-3; 12 nucleotides agree with TRBD1. Germline CDR1 reads SGDLS; CDR2 reads YYNGEE. The junction had 7 bases not matched to a gene; V was cut back by 0 bases and J by 0 bases. This CDR3 region has 19 residues. In nucleotides, the CDR3 is TGTGCCAGCAGCGTAGGAATCGGGACAGGGGGCATCTCTGGAAACACCATATATTTT. Residues: CASSVGIGTGGISGNTIYF.

The rearrangement links TRBV7-9 to TRBJ2-3; possibly TRBD1 for D (5 bases). CDR1 is SEHNR, CDR2 FQNEAQ, per germline (reference sequence). The ends were cut back, 6 bases at V and 0 bases at J, with 13 bases in the middle. This CDR3 contains 15 residues. Here the CDR3 reads CASRPSAGSTDTQYF. For the CDR3, the DNA is TGTGCCAGCAGACCCTCGGCAGGGAGCACAGATACGCAGTATTTT.